Shown below are 11 T cell receptor beta chains from a single sample sequenced in a study of T cell responses to AZD1222 COVID-19 vaccine. Assay used: immunoSEQ multiplex PCR; TCRdb lists only in-frame clones, some missing. The data contain roughly 80,000 clones, 85% to 90% of them singletons. The input for sequencing was peripheral blood, taken on day 0 of AZD1222 vaccination. These TCRs come from an adult in good health.

The chain links TRBV18 to TRBJ1-1; D is uncertain. Germline V gene sequence: CDR1 KGHSH, CDR2 LQKENI. The CDR3 is 15 residues long. Trimming removed 3 bases at V and 3 bases at J, with 14 bases between. As DNA, the CDR3 is TGTGCCAGCTCACCGGTCAGCGGATTCCACACTGAAGCTTTCTTT. It codes for CASSPVSGFHTEAFF.

This clone occurred once. The V call is TRBV6-5, the J call TRBJ2-2; 7 nucleotides align to TRBD1. After removal of 4 bases from V and 1 base from J, the junction contained 6 bases not matched to a gene. The CDR3 contains 16 residues. Germline V CDR1 and CDR2: MNHEY, SVGAGI. CDR3 region: CASSLRWTGNTGELFF. CDR3 DNA sequence: TGTGCCAGCAGTTTACGTTGGACAGGGAACACCGGGGAGCTGTTTTTT.

A single count supports this clone. The chain has TRBV5-4 and TRBJ2-5; possible D gene TRBD2, 6 bases. Trimming cost V 2 bases and J 5 bases, with 13 bases left between them. CDR1 SGHNT and CDR2 YYREEE come from the germline V gene (reference sequence). The CDR3 sequence is 14 residues long. In DNA form, the CDR3 reads TGTGCCAGCAGCTTTGTCGGGCGGGGCGAGACCCAGTACTTC. It specifies CASSFVGRGETQYF.

V usage is TRBV5-1 and J usage is TRBJ2-5; 11 bases fit TRBD1. The length of the CDR3 is 15 residues. Germline V CDR1 and CDR2: SGHRS, YFSETQ. V lost 2 bases and J lost 2; bases outside the gene matches: 2. CDR3 amino acids: CASSFGQGAQETQYF. CDR3 DNA: TGCGCCAGCAGCTTTGGACAGGGGGCACAAGAGACCCAGTACTTC. The full variable domain, with the rest looked up from reference TRBV5-1 and TRBJ2-5, is KAGVTQTPRYLIKTRGQQVTLSCSPISGHRSVSWYQQTPGQGLQFLFEYFSETQRNKGNFPGRFSGRQFSNSRSEMNVSTLELGDSALYLCASSFGQGAQETQYFGPGTRLLVL.

This clone was observed once. J is TRBJ1-6 and V is TRBV4-2; D uncertain. The CDR3 totals 16 residues. Germline V CDR1 and CDR2: LGHNA, YNFKEQ. V was cut by 0 bases and J by 3 bases, with 9 bases left in between. The CDR3: CASSQELGGYNSPLHF. The CDR3 DNA reads TGTGCCAGCAGCCAAGAATTGGGTGGCTATAATTCACCCCTCCACTTT.

The chain couples TRBV6-5 to TRBJ1-2, with no clear D. CDR3 size: 15 residues. Trimming took 2 bases from V and 7 from J, leaving 17 bases between them. Germline V lookup: CDR1 MNHEY, CDR2 SVGAGI. The CDR3 region is CASSYSRESSGGYTF. DNA of the CDR3: TGTGCCAGCAGTTACAGTAGAGAGTCATCGGGTGGCTACACCTTC.

V is TRBV10-3 and J is TRBJ1-2, with D uncertain. Per the germline V gene, CDR1 is ENHRY and CDR2 is SYGVKD. The CDR3 totals 13 residues. The V and J ends lost 2 bases and 3 bases respectively, with 7 bases between them. CDR3 DNA: TGTGCCATCAGTGAGATGGGTGACTATGGCTACACCTTC. It codes for CAISEMGDYGYTF.

This chain joins TRBV6-5 and TRBJ1-2; TRBD1 matches 11 bases. V shed 6 bases, J shed 9 bases, and the junction held 6 bases outside the gene matches. Per germline, CDR1 MNHEY and CDR2 SVGAGI. The length of the CDR3 is 13 residues. The CDR3 is CASRDRGPGRYTF. The CDR3 DNA follows: TGTGCCAGCAGGGACAGGGGGCCTGGACGCTACACCTTC.

CDR3 protein: CASSLATSGGQRTDTQYF. Written as DNA, the CDR3 is TGCGCCAGCAGCTTGGCCACTAGCGGGGGCCAGCGCACAGATACGCAGTATTTT. V usage is TRBV5-1 and J usage is TRBJ2-3, with 11 bases lining up with TRBD2. This CDR3 region has 18 residues. Losses at the gene ends were 0 bases for V and 1 base for J; bases not matched to a gene: 7. Per the germline V gene, CDR1 is SGHRS and CDR2 is YFSETQ. Filled out from reference TRBV5-1 and TRBJ2-3, the complete variable domain reads KAGVTQTPRYLIKTRGQQVTLSCSPISGHRSVSWYQQTPGQGLQFLFEYFSETQRNKGNFPGRFSGRQFSNSRSEMNVSTLELGDSALYLCASSLATSGGQRTDTQYFGPGTRLTVL.

This chain joins TRBV27 and TRBJ1-4; D is uncertain. The CDR3 has 14 residues. The V end lost 5 bases, the J end lost 5 bases, and 12 bases lay between the germline ends. Germline V gene sequence: CDR1 MNHEY, CDR2 SMNVEV (reference sequence). This CDR3 is CASSLSRGNEKLFF. The CDR3, as DNA: TGTGCCAGCAGTCTCTCCCGGGGAAATGAAAAACTGTTTTTT.

The CDR3 sequence: CASSPNSGQLNYGYTF. CDR3 sequence (DNA): TGTGCCAGCTCACCCAACTCGGGACAACTTAACTATGGCTACACCTTC. This chain connects TRBV18 to TRBJ1-2; possible D gene TRBD1, 6 bases. The CDR3 contains 16 residues. The germline V and J ends were trimmed by 3 bases and 1 base, with 15 bases remaining between them. Per germline, CDR1 KGHSH and CDR2 LQKENI.